The sample holds one count of the clone carrying this T cell receptor (beta chain). Its antigen remains unknown. This entry comes from a study of cytomegalovirus exposure and HLA in healthy donors. General study points: Reportedly, a later analysis found an Asian-associated ancestry cluster had fewer N-insertions than the approximately 670-donor mean. Associated with cytomegalovirus, according to the listing, were 150 to 200 TCR beta chains. A few of the chains that were CMV-associated were confirmed in vitro to be specific for CMV antigens.

The PCR ran on 60 Vbeta and 13 Jbeta primers. The repertoire was sequenced with immunoSEQ multiplex PCR; TCRdb's copy has only in-frame clones and lacks some. Among 190,000 or so clones listed, roughly 80% were seen once. Trimming stripped 6 bases from V and 0 bases from J, with 12 bases between. This CDR3 comprises 16 residues. Germline V gives CDR1 KGHSH, CDR2 LQKENI. The sample taken for sequencing was PBMCs. This TCR came from a boy between 10 and 17 years old in good health and CMV-seronegative. V gene TRBV18 combines with J gene TRBJ2-6, with D perhaps matching TRBD1 (6 bases). CDR3 coding DNA: TGTGCCAGCTCCTCTGGACAGTTCTCTGGGGCCAACGTCCTGACTTTC. This sequence encodes CASSSGQFSGANVLTF.